A single sample is the source of the 26 T cell receptor beta chains below, sequenced in a study of blood T cell repertoires in COVID-19. Here immunoSEQ multiplex PCR was the method, and the copy in TCRdb shows in-frame clones only, minus some. The table lists about 260,000 clones, 87% of them singletons. The specimen sequenced was peripheral blood. The receptor source for this set is a woman in her forties who had recovered from COVID-19.

V gene TRBV10-3 combines with J gene TRBJ1-1, with 7 bases fitting TRBD1. Germline lookup yields CDR1 ENHRY and CDR2 SYGVKD. The CDR3 runs 13 residues. V was clipped by 4 bases and J by 7 bases; unmatched bases: 6. This chain's CDR3 is CAISVGQAGEAFF. The CDR3 DNA sequence: TGTGCCATCAGTGTCGGACAGGCGGGTGAAGCTTTCTTT.

The chain couples TRBV6-5 to TRBJ2-2; 8 nucleotides align to TRBD2. Trimming removed 7 bases from V and 4 bases from J; junction bases left unmatched: 8. This CDR3 region has 15 residues. The germline V gene encodes CDR1 MNHEY and CDR2 SVGAGI. The CDR3: CASTPGGWGTGELFF. Here the CDR3 DNA reads TGTGCCAGCACCCCGGGGGGGTGGGGCACCGGGGAGCTGTTTTTT.

The chain recombines TRBV7-6 with TRBJ2-7, with D unclear. Germline V gene sequence: CDR1 SGHVS, CDR2 FNYEAQ. This CDR3 has 15 amino acids. V shed 1 base and J shed 0 bases, with 10 bases lying between them. CDR3 nucleotide sequence: TGTGCCAGCAGCTTAGGATTGACTGACTCCTACGAGCAGTACTTC. Translated: CASSLGLTDSYEQYF. Full variable domain (outside the CDR3, taken from reference TRBV7-6 and TRBJ2-7): GAGVSQSPRYKVTKRGQDVALRCDPISGHVSLYWYRQALGQGPEFLTYFNYEAQQDKSGLPNDRFSAERPEGSISTLTIQRTEQRDSAMYRCASSLGLTDSYEQYFGPGTRLTVT.

The J gene is TRBJ2-7, the V gene TRBV27, with 8 bases aligning to TRBD1. The CDR3 spans 14 residues. Per germline, CDR1 MNHEY and CDR2 SMNVEV (reference sequence). V dropped 3 bases and J dropped 4; count of bases not matched to a gene: 5. The CDR3 sequence: CASSFRQGAYEQYF. CDR3 coding DNA: TGTGCCAGCAGTTTCAGGCAGGGGGCTTACGAGCAGTACTTC.

The V call is TRBV18, the J call TRBJ2-1; 15 nucleotides agree with TRBD2. The CDR3 length is 16 residues. With 4 bases clipped from V and 6 bases from J, the junction kept 4 bases outside the gene matches. Germline V gives CDR1 KGHSH, CDR2 LQKENI. The CDR3 bases are TGTGCCAGCTCACAAGCGGGACTAGCGGGGGGCAATGAGCAGTTCTTC. Protein product: CASSQAGLAGGNEQFF.

The V and J genes are TRBV27 and TRBJ1-1; D remains unclear. With 2 bases removed from V and 1 base from J, the gap between germline ends came to 8 bases. CDR1 and CDR2 from the germline V gene are MNHEY and SMNVEV (reference sequence). The CDR3 is made up of 14 amino acids. CDR3 region: CASSLLARNTEAFF. CDR3 nucleotide sequence: TGTGCCAGCAGTTTACTAGCCCGGAACACTGAAGCTTTCTTT.

The chain couples TRBV12-3 or TRBV12-4 to TRBJ2-3; D is uncertain. The V end lost 1 base, the J end lost 2 bases, and 4 bases lay between the germline ends. This CDR3 is 13 amino acids long. The CDR3 DNA follows: TGTGCCAGCAGTTTAGGGGCCACAGATACGCAGTATTTT. Amino acid sequence: CASSLGATDTQYF.

The chain is built from TRBV18 and TRBJ2-2, with a tentative D call TRBD1 (5 bases). The CDR3 has 14 amino acids. Trimming took 4 bases from V and 6 from J, leaving 12 bases between them. In germline, CDR1 is KGHSH, CDR2 LQKENI. The CDR3 nucleotides are TGTGCCAGCTCACAAGGCAGGGATGCCGGGGAGCTGTTTTTT. Translated, it gives CASSQGRDAGELFF.

J is TRBJ2-4 and V is TRBV3-1 (or the pseudogene TRBV3-2), with D possibly being TRBD2 (5 bases). CDR1 LGHDT and CDR2 YNNKEL come from the germline V gene (reference sequence). Trimming took 5 bases from V and 7 from J, leaving 18 bases between them. There are 15 residues in the CDR3. Here the CDR3 DNA reads TGTGCCAGCAGCGCATCATTGGGGTCGGGGAACATTCAGTACTTC. It is translated as CASSASLGSGNIQYF.

The chain uses TRBV7-2 and TRBJ1-2, with D unclear. Trimming pared 5 bases from V and 0 bases from J, leaving 16 bases between. CDR3 size: 16 residues. The germline V gene encodes CDR1 SGHTA and CDR2 FQGNSA. The CDR3 DNA sequence: TGTGCCAGCAGCCTAGGCGCCAAGAGGGCTAACTATGGCTACACCTTC. Protein sequence: CASSLGAKRANYGYTF.

The V gene is TRBV5-1, the J gene TRBJ2-1, with D perhaps TRBD2 (5 bases). Germline V gives CDR1 SGHRS, CDR2 YFSETQ. V lost 7 bases, J lost 0 bases, and 14 bases lay in between. The CDR3 has 15 residues. CDR3 loop: CASGSGLGSYNEQFF. CDR3 coding DNA: TGCGCCAGCGGCAGCGGTTTGGGCTCCTACAATGAGCAGTTCTTC.

The chain has TRBV5-4 and TRBJ2-2, with 9 nucleotides matching TRBD2. CDR1 and CDR2 from the germline V gene are SGHNT and YYREEE (reference sequence). The length of the CDR3 is 18 residues. V lost 10 bases to trimming and J lost 0 bases; unmatched junction nucleotides: 16. DNA for the CDR3: TGTGCCCGCCGCGTGCGGGGGCGGGGGGGCGCGAACACCGGGGAGCTGTTTTTT. It specifies CARRVRGRGGANTGELFF.

The rearrangement joins TRBV2 to TRBJ2-1; perhaps TRBD2 as D (7 bases). Trimming pared 10 bases from V and 8 bases from J, leaving 18 bases between. This CDR3 region has 13 residues. CDR1 is SNHLY and CDR2 is FYNNEI in the germline V gene. This chain's CDR3 is CATKGGHVYEQFF. The CDR3, as DNA: TGTGCCACAAAGGGGGGGCATGTCTATGAGCAGTTCTTC. Combining the CDR3 with reference TRBV2 and TRBJ2-1 gives the whole variable domain EPEVTQTPSHQVTQMGQEVILRCVPISNHLYFYWYRQILGQKVEFLVSFYNNEISEKSEIFDDQFSVERPDGSNFTLKIRSTKLEDSAMYFCATKGGHVYEQFFGPGTRLTVL.

The chain has TRBV3-1 (or the pseudogene TRBV3-2) and TRBJ2-5, with D possibly being TRBD2 (6 bases). The CDR3 length is 14 residues. V was pared by 2 bases and J by 2 bases, with 9 bases between. Per the germline V gene, CDR1 is LGHDT and CDR2 is YNNKEL (reference sequence). The CDR3 here is CASSQTGGQETQYF. The CDR3 DNA reads TGTGCCAGCAGCCAAACCGGGGGACAAGAGACCCAGTACTTC.

This rearrangement joins TRBV27 to TRBJ2-7; 8 bases are shared with TRBD2. J lost 6 bases, V lost 2 bases, and 6 bases had no gene match. Per germline, CDR1 MNHEY and CDR2 SMNVEV (reference sequence). The CDR3 is made up of 14 amino acids. This chain's CDR3 is CASSLTGGPAEQYF. Here the CDR3 DNA reads TGTGCCAGCAGTTTAACGGGGGGGCCCGCCGAGCAGTACTTC.

This chain links TRBV19 with TRBJ1-5; TRBD1 might be the D (5 bases). Germline V gene sequence: CDR1 LNHDA, CDR2 SQIVND (reference sequence). The V gene lost 10 bases and the J gene lost 2 bases, with 18 bases spanning the gap. CDR3 length equals 15 residues. CDR3 amino acids: CATSPRGSGNQPQHF. CDR3 DNA: TGTGCCACCTCGCCAAGGGGCTCCGGCAATCAGCCCCAGCATTTT.

The V gene is TRBV4-1, the J gene TRBJ2-1, with 8 nucleotides matching TRBD2. The V segment lost 0 bases and the J segment 5 bases; nucleotides outside the gene matches: 6. Germline loops: CDR1 MGHRA, CDR2 YSYEKL. The CDR3 covers 16 residues. The DNA of the CDR3 is TGCGCCAGCAGCCAAGACCCCGGGGGGGCCGACAATGAGCAGTTCTTC. Its translation is CASSQDPGGADNEQFF.

Worth noting for this clone: At the DNA level, this CDR3 is encoded by other sequences in the same sample as well. The CDR3 DNA follows: TGTGCCAGCAGTCTCCAGGGATATGGCTACACCTTC. This encodes CASSLQGYGYTF. This rearrangement joins TRBV27 to TRBJ1-2, with D tentatively TRBD1 (5 bases). Looked up from germline, CDR1 is MNHEY and CDR2 is SMNVEV (reference sequence). The V end lost 5 bases, the J end lost 5 bases, and 9 bases lay between the germline ends. CDR3 size: 12 residues.

The rearrangement uses TRBV11-2 and TRBJ2-7; D might be TRBD2 (7 bases). The V gene's germline CDR1 is SGHAT and CDR2 FQNNGV. CDR3 length: 16 residues. The V and J ends lost 5 bases and 7 bases respectively, with 24 bases between them. This CDR3 is CASSRGGGPSSGEQYF. The CDR3 region has the DNA TGTGCCAGCAGCCGCGGGGGCGGACCCTCTTCGGGAGAGCAGTACTTC.

V is TRBV18 and J is TRBJ1-2; no clear D. CDR1 is KGHSH, CDR2 LQKENI, per germline. The CDR3 has 13 residues. Trimming cost V 0 bases and J 8 bases, with 10 bases left between them. The CDR3 protein is CASSPPSTEGYTF. The DNA of the CDR3 is TGTGCCAGCTCACCACCCAGCACGGAGGGCTACACCTTC.

The J gene is TRBJ2-7, the V gene TRBV5-1; TRBD1 matches 7 bases. This CDR3 is built from 13 residues. Germline V gene lookup returns CDR1 SGHRS and CDR2 YFSETQ. J gave up 2 bases and V 4 bases, and 3 bases lay outside the gene matches. The CDR3 reads CASSVGTAYEQYF. CDR3 nucleotides: TGCGCCAGCAGCGTCGGGACAGCCTACGAGCAGTACTTC.

The chain combines TRBV5-1 with TRBJ2-3; TRBD1 matches at 10 bases. Trimming removed 3 bases from V and 1 base from J; junction bases left unmatched: 5. This CDR3 spans 16 amino acids. Germline loops: CDR1 SGHRS, CDR2 YFSETQ. For the CDR3, the DNA is TGCGCCAGCAGCTGGCGACAGGGGGCTGGCACAGATACGCAGTATTTT. It specifies CASSWRQGAGTDTQYF.

The rearrangement links TRBV15 to TRBJ2-2, with 12 bases fitting TRBD2. CDR1 and CDR2 from the germline V gene are LNHNV and YYDKDF (reference sequence). The CDR3 has 16 residues. J gave up 6 bases and V 3 bases, and 5 bases lay outside the gene matches. In DNA form, the CDR3 reads TGTGCCACCAGCAGCAGACTAGCGGGGGCCTCCGGGGAGCTGTTTTTT. Residues: CATSSRLAGASGELFF. Full variable domain (remainder filled in from reference TRBV15 and TRBJ2-2): DAMVIQNPRYQVTQFGKPVTLSCSQTLNHNVMYWYQQKSSQAPKLLFHYYDKDFNNEADTPDNFQSRRPNTSFCFLDIRSPGLGDTAMYLCATSSRLAGASGELFFGEGSRLTVL.

The chain joins TRBV12-5 to TRBJ2-1; 11 bases match TRBD2. The CDR3 runs 19 residues. V gave up 1 base and J gave up 3 bases; unmatched junction bases: 11. Looked up from germline, CDR1 is LGHNT and CDR2 is FRNRAP. The DNA of the CDR3 is TGTGCTAGTGGTTTGGGGACAGTGATAGGACTAGCGGGCTACAATGAGCAGTTCTTC. It codes for CASGLGTVIGLAGYNEQFF.

The sample holds a few counts of this clone. The V gene is TRBV9, the J gene TRBJ1-6; D not resolved. This CDR3 spans 13 amino acids. Germline V gene sequence: CDR1 SGDLS, CDR2 YYNGEE. Deletions cut 3 bases from V and 9 bases from J, with 10 bases between. Here the CDR3 reads CASSEYGGSPLHF. The CDR3 bases are TGTGCCAGCAGCGAATACGGAGGTTCACCCCTCCACTTT. The whole variable domain, remainder taken from reference TRBV9 and TRBJ1-6, is DSGVTQTPKHLITATGQRVTLRCSPRSGDLSVYWYQQSLDQGLQFLIQYYNGEERAKGNILERFSAQQFPDLHSELNLSSLELGDSALYFCASSEYGGSPLHFGNGTRLTVT.

The chain employs TRBV12-3 or TRBV12-4 and TRBJ2-7, with a weak D call TRBD1 (6 bases). V shed 4 bases and J shed 3 bases, with 10 bases lying between them. CDR3 size: 13 residues. The CDR3 protein is CASSWGQGYEQYF. CDR3 sequence (DNA): TGTGCCAGCAGTTGGGGGCAGGGCTACGAGCAGTACTTC.